This TCR beta chain was identified in a study of blood T cell repertoires in COVID-19. Study summary: Collection of acute and convalescent COVID-19 samples took place in the United States, Italy and Spain. PBMCs, B-cell-depleted T cells, or T cells provided the cDNA or gDNA that made up the material.

Study processing details: Amplification with reference gene primers provided the estimates of nucleated cell counts. Only in-frame clones appear in the TCRdb table, and some are missing; sequencing was by immunoSEQ multiplex PCR. V and J calls and clone size come straight from that table; D and trimming were deduced from the DNA. Of some 210,000 clones listed, about 81% are singletons. Across 20 to 25 US areas, participants ranged in age from 18 to 89 years. V was shortened by 1 base and J by 0 bases, with 12 bases between the two germline ends. Germline V lookup: CDR1 SEHNR, CDR2 FQNEAQ (reference sequence). This CDR3 has 16 amino acids.

The source material was PBMCs or T cells enriched from blood (not recorded which). The sequence derives from a man in his forties who had recovered from COVID-19. The V and J genes are TRBV7-9 and TRBJ1-2; possibly TRBD1 for D (6 bases). The CDR3: CASSLGGRTANYGYTF. The CDR3 DNA is TGTGCCAGCAGCTTAGGAGGTAGGACAGCTAACTATGGCTACACCTTC.